The T cell receptor (beta chain) described here comes from a study of OX40 agonist ivuxolimab in advanced cancers. Study information: Intravenous ivuxolimab was administered to patients every 2 weeks at 0.01 to 10 mg/kg. Study-level results: In the expanded peripheral T cells, antigen specificity was never determined.

Method: immunoSEQ multiplex PCR; TCRdb's copy keeps in-frame clones and lacks some. Among about 77,000 clones, about nine tenths were seen once, and the ten largest hold around 5.9%. As to this clone: The antigen remains undetermined.

Trimming cost V 5 bases and J 2 bases, with 6 bases left between them. This CDR3 has 12 residues. Germline V gives CDR1 SNHLY, CDR2 FYNNEI. The sequence was collected from an adult with an advanced solid tumor such as melanoma, head and neck, liver or kidney cancer. Specimen: CD4+ or CD8+ T cells sorted from blood, collected in a trial of the OX40 agonist ivuxolimab. The chain recombines TRBV2 with TRBJ1-2; unclear D gene. The CDR3 DNA follows: TGTGCCAGCAGTCAACAGAACTATGGCTACACCTTC. It translates to CASSQQNYGYTF.